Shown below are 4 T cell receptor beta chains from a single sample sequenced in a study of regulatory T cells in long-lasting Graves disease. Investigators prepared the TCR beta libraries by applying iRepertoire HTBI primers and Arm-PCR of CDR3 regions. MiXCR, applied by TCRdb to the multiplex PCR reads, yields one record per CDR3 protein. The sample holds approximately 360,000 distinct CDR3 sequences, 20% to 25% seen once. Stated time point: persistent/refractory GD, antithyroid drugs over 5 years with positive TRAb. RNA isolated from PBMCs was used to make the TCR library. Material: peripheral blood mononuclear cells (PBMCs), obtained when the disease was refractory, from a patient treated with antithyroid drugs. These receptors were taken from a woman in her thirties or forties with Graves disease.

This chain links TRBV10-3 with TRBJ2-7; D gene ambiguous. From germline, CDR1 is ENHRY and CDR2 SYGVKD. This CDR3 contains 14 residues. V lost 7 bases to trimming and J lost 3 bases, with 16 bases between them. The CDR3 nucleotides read TGTGCCATCACCCCGGCAGGCAATTTCTACGAGCAGTACTTC. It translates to CAITPAGNFYEQYF.

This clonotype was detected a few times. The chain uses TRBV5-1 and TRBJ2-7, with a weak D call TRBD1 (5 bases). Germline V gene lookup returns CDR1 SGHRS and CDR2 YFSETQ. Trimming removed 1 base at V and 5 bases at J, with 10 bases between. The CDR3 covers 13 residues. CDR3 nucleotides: TGCGCCAGCAGCTTGACAGGTTTTCACGAGCAGTACTTC. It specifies CASSLTGFHEQYF.

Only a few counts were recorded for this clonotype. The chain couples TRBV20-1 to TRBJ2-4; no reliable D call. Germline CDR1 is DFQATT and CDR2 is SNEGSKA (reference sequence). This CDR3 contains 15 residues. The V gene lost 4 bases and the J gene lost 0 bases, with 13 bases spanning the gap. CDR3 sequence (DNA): TGCAGTGCTATTCTCTGGGATGTAGCCAAAAACATTCAGTACTTC. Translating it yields CSAILWDVAKNIQYF.

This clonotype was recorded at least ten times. CDR3 residues: CASRAWGALHSTEAFF. Here the CDR3 DNA reads TGTGCCAGCAGAGCGTGGGGGGCTCTCCACAGCACTGAAGCTTTCTTT. The rearrangement links TRBV2 to TRBJ1-1; maybe TRBD1 (6 bases). CDR3 size: 16 residues. Germline assignment: CDR1 SNHLY and CDR2 FYNNEI. Trimming shortened V by 6 bases and J by 4 bases, and 21 bases separated the two germline ends.